Listed below are T cell receptor beta chains from one sample, sequenced in a study of T cells after yellow fever vaccination. TCRdb processed the 5' RACE reads anew with MiXCR; each CDR3 protein has one entry. The sample holds about 300,000 distinct CDR3 sequences; roughly 9% are singletons and the top ten take about 3%. The source was CD4+ T cells sorted from PBMCs, collected 5 days after the yellow fever booster vaccination. These receptors all stem from a man aged 18 to 35 who received the YFV17D yellow fever vaccine. CDR3s include the opening cysteine and the closing phenylalanine or tryptophan. The order of the fields is CDR3 protein, CDR3 DNA, V gene, clone size, CDR3 length, D gene, J gene. D genes are given only for firm matches. Part of the rows lack a size; the others show once, few, many or a class for expanded clones.

CDR3aa: CASSLAGPTNYGYTF; CDR3nt: TGTGCCAGCAGCTTGGCCGGACCTACTAACTATGGCTACACCTTC; v_gene: TRBV5-5; abundance: once; len: 15; d_gene: NA; j_gene: TRBJ1-2
CDR3aa: CASSLGTEGGPLHF; CDR3nt: TGTGCCAGCAGCTTAGGGACGGAAGGAGGTCCCCTCCACTTT; v_gene: TRBV7-9; abundance: NA; len: 14; d_gene: NA; j_gene: TRBJ1-6
CDR3aa: CATGGYQETQYF; CDR3nt: TGTGCCACCGGGGGTTACCAAGAGACCCAGTACTTC; v_gene: TRBV7-2; abundance: many; len: 12; d_gene: NA; j_gene: TRBJ2-5
CDR3aa: CASTRDSGNTIYF; CDR3nt: TGCGCCAGCACAAGGGACTCGGGAAACACCATATATTTT; v_gene: TRBV5-1; abundance: NA; len: 13; d_gene: NA; j_gene: TRBJ1-3
CDR3aa: CASSAGGALDEKLFF; CDR3nt: TGTGCCAGCAGCGCGGGAGGAGCCCTCGATGAAAAACTGTTTTTT; v_gene: TRBV5-4; abundance: NA; len: 15; d_gene: NA; j_gene: TRBJ1-4
CDR3aa: CASNMGGANTGELFF; CDR3nt: TGTGCCAGCAATATGGGGGGCGCGAACACCGGGGAGCTGTTTTTT; v_gene: TRBV7-3; abundance: few; len: 15; d_gene: NA; j_gene: TRBJ2-2
CDR3aa: CASSYSAERFSGNTIYF; CDR3nt: TGTGCCAGCAGTTACTCAGCGGAAAGGTTCTCTGGAAACACCATATATTTT; v_gene: TRBV6-5; abundance: NA; len: 17; d_gene: NA; j_gene: TRBJ1-3
CDR3aa: CASSARIPLHF; CDR3nt: TGTGCCAGCAGCGCTCGTATCCCCCTCCACTTT; v_gene: TRBV5-8; abundance: few; len: 11; d_gene: NA; j_gene: TRBJ1-6
CDR3aa: CATSINRDSAFYEQYF; CDR3nt: TGTGCCACCAGCATCAACCGGGACAGTGCTTTTTACGAGCAGTACTTC; v_gene: TRBV15; abundance: NA; len: 16; d_gene: TRBD1; j_gene: TRBJ2-7
CDR3aa: CASSQDSEAFF; CDR3nt: TGTGCCAGCAGCCAAGACAGTGAAGCTTTCTTT; v_gene: TRBV3-1; abundance: NA; len: 11; d_gene: NA; j_gene: TRBJ1-1
CDR3aa: CASSLASRGRPYEQYF; CDR3nt: TGCGCCAGCAGCTTGGCCTCTAGAGGACGACCCTACGAGCAGTACTTC; v_gene: TRBV5-1; abundance: many; len: 16; d_gene: NA; j_gene: TRBJ2-7
CDR3aa: CASSEVPYQPQHF; CDR3nt: TGTGCCAGCAGTGAAGTGCCTTATCAGCCCCAGCATTTT; v_gene: TRBV6-1; abundance: NA; len: 13; d_gene: NA; j_gene: TRBJ1-5
CDR3aa: CASSLGTARGRRTEAFF; CDR3nt: TGTGCCAGCAGTCTCGGGACAGCTCGAGGGCGGCGGACTGAAGCTTTCTTT; v_gene: TRBV6-5; abundance: many; len: 17; d_gene: TRBD1; j_gene: TRBJ1-1
CDR3aa: CASRPEGETQYF; CDR3nt: TGCGCCAGCAGGCCGGAGGGGGAGACCCAGTACTTC; v_gene: TRBV5-1; abundance: many; len: 12; d_gene: NA; j_gene: TRBJ2-5
CDR3aa: CASSQLGFKGGEKLFF; CDR3nt: TGCGCCAGCAGCCAACTTGGATTTAAAGGAGGGGAAAAACTGTTTTTT; v_gene: TRBV4-1; abundance: few; len: 16; d_gene: NA; j_gene: TRBJ1-4
CDR3aa: CASSLQGFNTEAFF; CDR3nt: TGTGCCAGCAGCCTGCAGGGTTTCAACACTGAAGCTTTCTTT; v_gene: TRBV7-2; abundance: many; len: 14; d_gene: NA; j_gene: TRBJ1-1
CDR3aa: CASSVPGGRETQYF; CDR3nt: TGTGCCAGCAGCGTCCCAGGGGGCCGGGAGACCCAGTACTTC; v_gene: TRBV9; abundance: few; len: 14; d_gene: TRBD1; j_gene: TRBJ2-5